This is a list of T cell receptor beta chains from one sample in a study of blood T cell repertoires in COVID-19. This table comes from immunoSEQ multiplex PCR, and its TCRdb copy is limited to in-frame clones, with some not included. The table includes roughly 700,000 clones, approximately 90% detected once. The sequenced sample consisted of peripheral blood. The source is a woman younger than 30 with acute or convalescent COVID-19. The CDR3 runs from the conserved cysteine through the conserved F or W.

CDR3 length	V gene	J gene	CDR3 protein
13	TRBV7-9	TRBJ1-1	CASSWAMNTEAFF
17	TRBV7-9	TRBJ2-7	CASSLTLLVEKNYEQYF
12	TRBV19	TRBJ1-5	CASSWGVQPQHF
15	TRBV19	TRBJ1-1	CASSPTSGQHTEAFF
13	TRBV6-5	TRBJ2-1	CASSKLGGNEQFF
15	TRBV6-4	TRBJ2-2	CASSPQGAQIGELFF
13	TRBV29-1	TRBJ1-4	CSVGASPNEKLFF
17	TRBV5-1	TRBJ1-1	CASSAGQSSAFSSEAFF
15	TRBV27	TRBJ2-1	CASSAPGLQYNEQFF
15	TRBV7-2	TRBJ1-2	CASSPGADRDYGYTF
14	TRBV30	TRBJ2-3	CAWNGRGDTDTQYF
16	TRBV7-9	TRBJ2-1	CASRQPGQSSYNEQFF
14	TRBV9	TRBJ2-7	CASSVGGGPYEQYF
12	TRBV11-2	TRBJ2-5	CASSLVTETQYF
16	TRBV11-2	TRBJ1-1	CASSLGQGGFDTEAFF
17	TRBV7-2	TRBJ1-3	CASSLTHSGFGRNTIYF
16	TRBV5-6	TRBJ2-7	CASSLAIGQVFYEQYF
14	TRBV4-3	TRBJ2-7	CASSLGTGAWEQYF
14	TRBV5-6	TRBJ1-2	CASSSVLFNYGYTF
12	TRBV28	TRBJ2-1	CASKGQYNEQFF
15	TRBV6-5	TRBJ2-2	CASSLRDYHTGELFF
15	TRBV14	TRBJ2-1	CASSQMRGAYNEQFF
14	TRBV3-1/TRBV3-2	TRBJ1-2	CASTSGTANYGYTF
15	TRBV4-1	TRBJ1-2	CASSQPGGAVGGYTF
14	TRBV2	TRBJ2-3	CASSLQGSSDTQYF
14	TRBV4-3	TRBJ1-4	CASSQQGGNEKLFF
13	TRBV5-1	TRBJ1-2	CASSNQGAYGYTF
14	TRBV7-9	TRBJ1-2	CASSLIPVNYGYTF
18	TRBV27	TRBJ2-1	CASSSQTSGGTSYNEQFF
14	TRBV19	TRBJ1-4	CASSPSGYNEKLFF
16	TRBV4-1	TRBJ2-2	CASTAGGTGFYGELFF
17	TRBV3-1/TRBV3-2	TRBJ1-4	CASSQVQGSTTNEKLFF